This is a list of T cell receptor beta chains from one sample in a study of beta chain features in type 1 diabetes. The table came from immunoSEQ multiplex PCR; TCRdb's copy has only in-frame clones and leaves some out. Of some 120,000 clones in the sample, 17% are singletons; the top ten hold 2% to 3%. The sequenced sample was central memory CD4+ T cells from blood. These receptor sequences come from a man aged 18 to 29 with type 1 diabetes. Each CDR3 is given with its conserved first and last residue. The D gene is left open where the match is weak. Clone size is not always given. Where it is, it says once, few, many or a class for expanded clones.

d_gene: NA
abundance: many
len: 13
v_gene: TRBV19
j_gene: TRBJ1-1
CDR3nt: TGTGCCAGTAGGGCCTCGGGGAACACTGAAGCTTTCTTT
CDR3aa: CASRASGNTEAFF

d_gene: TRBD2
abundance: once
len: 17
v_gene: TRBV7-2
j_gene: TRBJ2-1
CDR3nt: TGTGCCAGCAGCTTAGGTAGCGGGAGAAAGCTCTACAATGAGCAGTTCTTC
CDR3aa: CASSLGSGRKLYNEQFF

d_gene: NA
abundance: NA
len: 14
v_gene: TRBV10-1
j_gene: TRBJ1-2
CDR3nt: TGCGCCAGCAGGATCCACCGAGGGACCTATGGCTACACCTTC
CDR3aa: CASRIHRGTYGYTF

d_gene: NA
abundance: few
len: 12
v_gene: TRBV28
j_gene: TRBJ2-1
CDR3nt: TGTGCCAGCAACGTCGTTCGAGGTGAGCAGTTCTTC
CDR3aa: CASNVVRGEQFF

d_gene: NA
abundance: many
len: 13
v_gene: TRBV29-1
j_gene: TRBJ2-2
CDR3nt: TGCAGCGTGCAAGCTGATTCTCCCGGGGAGCTGTTTTTT
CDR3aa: CSVQADSPGELFF

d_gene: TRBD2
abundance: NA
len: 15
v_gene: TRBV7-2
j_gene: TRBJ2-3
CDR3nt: TGTGCCAGCAGCTTACGCGGGGGGAGCACAGATACGCAGTATTTT
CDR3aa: CASSLRGGSTDTQYF

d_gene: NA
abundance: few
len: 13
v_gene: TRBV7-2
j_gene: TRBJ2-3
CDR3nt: TGTGCCAGCAGCCAAAGGTCGGGGGATACGCAGTATTTT
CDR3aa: CASSQRSGDTQYF

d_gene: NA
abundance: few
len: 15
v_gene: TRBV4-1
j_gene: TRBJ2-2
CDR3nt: TGCGCCAGCAGCCCGACCGGGACCAACACCGGGGAGCTGTTTTTT
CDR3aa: CASSPTGTNTGELFF

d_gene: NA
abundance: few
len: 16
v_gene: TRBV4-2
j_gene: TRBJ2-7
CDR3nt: TGTGCCAGCAGCCAAGTAGGCGGGGGACAGATAGGCGAGCAGTACTTC
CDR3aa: CASSQVGGGQIGEQYF

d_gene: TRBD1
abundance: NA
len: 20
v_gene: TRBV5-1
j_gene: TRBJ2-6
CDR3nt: TGCGCCAGCACGCTTGGCTTAACGTGGACAGGATCTAATCGGGCCAACGTCCTGACTTTC
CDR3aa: CASTLGLTWTGSNRANVLTF

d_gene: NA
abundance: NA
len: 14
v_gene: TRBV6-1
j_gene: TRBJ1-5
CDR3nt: TGTGCCAGCAGTGAAGCGGGATACAATCAGCCCCAGCATTTT
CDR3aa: CASSEAGYNQPQHF

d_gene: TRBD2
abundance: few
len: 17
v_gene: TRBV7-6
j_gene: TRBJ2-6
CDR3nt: TGTGCCAGCAGCGTCGTAGCGGGAGGGCCTGGGGCCAACGTCCTGACTTTC
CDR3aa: CASSVVAGGPGANVLTF

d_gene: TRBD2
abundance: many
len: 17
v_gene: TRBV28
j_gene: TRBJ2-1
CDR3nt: TGTGCCAGCACCGCTGGACTAGCTGTCTCTGAGGTCAATGAGCAGTTCTTC
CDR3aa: CASTAGLAVSEVNEQFF

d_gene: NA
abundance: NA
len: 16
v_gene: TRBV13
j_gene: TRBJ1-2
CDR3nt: TGTGCCAGCAGCTCTCCATCGGTTTTCCAGGGCTATGGCTACACCTTC
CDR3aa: CASSSPSVFQGYGYTF

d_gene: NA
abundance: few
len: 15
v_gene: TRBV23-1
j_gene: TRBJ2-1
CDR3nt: TGCGCCAGCAGTCATCGCAGGCCCTCAGACAATGAGCAGTTCTTC
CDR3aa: CASSHRRPSDNEQFF

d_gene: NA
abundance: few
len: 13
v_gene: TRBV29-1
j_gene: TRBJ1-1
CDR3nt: TGCAGCGTGGCGACACCGGAGAGGACTGAAGCTTTCTTT
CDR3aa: CSVATPERTEAFF

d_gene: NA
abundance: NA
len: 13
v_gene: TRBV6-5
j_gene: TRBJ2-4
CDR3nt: TGTGCCAGCACTGGACACCTCAAAAACATTCAGTACTTC
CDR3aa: CASTGHLKNIQYF

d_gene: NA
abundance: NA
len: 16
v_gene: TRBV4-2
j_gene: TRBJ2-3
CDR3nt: TGTGCCAGCAGACCGAAAGCGGGCCCTTCCCCAGATACGCAGTATTTT
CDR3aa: CASRPKAGPSPDTQYF

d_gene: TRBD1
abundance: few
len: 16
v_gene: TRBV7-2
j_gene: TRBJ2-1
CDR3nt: TGTGCCAGCAGCCCGAGGACAGGGGCGAGTTACAATGAGCAGTTCTTC
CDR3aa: CASSPRTGASYNEQFF

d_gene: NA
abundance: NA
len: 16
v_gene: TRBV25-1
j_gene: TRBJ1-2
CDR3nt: TGTGCCAGCAGTGATCCTACAGAGGGAGTTGGCTATGGCTACACCTTC
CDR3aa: CASSDPTEGVGYGYTF

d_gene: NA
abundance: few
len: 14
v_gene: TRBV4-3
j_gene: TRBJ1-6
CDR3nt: TGCGCCAGCAGCCGAGACCCGGGAAATTCACCCCTCCACTTT
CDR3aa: CASSRDPGNSPLHF

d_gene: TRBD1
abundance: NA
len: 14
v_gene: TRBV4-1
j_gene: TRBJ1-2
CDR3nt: TGCGCCAGCAGCCAAGAAGGACAGGGCTATGGCTACACCTTC
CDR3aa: CASSQEGQGYGYTF

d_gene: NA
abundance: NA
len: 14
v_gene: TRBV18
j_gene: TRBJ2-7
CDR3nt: TGTGCCAGCTCACCCCCGGCGGGGACCTACGAGCAGTACTTC
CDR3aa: CASSPPAGTYEQYF

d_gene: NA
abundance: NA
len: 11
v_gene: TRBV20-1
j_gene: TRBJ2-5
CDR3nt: TGCAGTGCGGTTTTTGGGGAGACCCAGTACTTC
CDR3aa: CSAVFGETQYF

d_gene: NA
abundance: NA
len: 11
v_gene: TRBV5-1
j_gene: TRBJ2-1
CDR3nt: TGCGCCAGCAGGGATTACAATGAGCAGTTCTTC
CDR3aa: CASRDYNEQFF

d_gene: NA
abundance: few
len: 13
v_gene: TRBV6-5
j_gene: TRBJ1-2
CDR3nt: TGTGCCAGCAGTCGGGTGTTCAACTATGGCTACACCTTC
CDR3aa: CASSRVFNYGYTF

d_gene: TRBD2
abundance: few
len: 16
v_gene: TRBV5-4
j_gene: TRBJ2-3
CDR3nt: TGTGCCAGCAGCTCATCAGCGGGAGGTAGGAGATACACGCAGTATTTT
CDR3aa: CASSSSAGGRRYTQYF

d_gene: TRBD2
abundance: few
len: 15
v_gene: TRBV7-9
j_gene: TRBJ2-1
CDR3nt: TGTGCCAGCAGCCCCGAGCGGGAGGTCTACAATGAGCAGTTCTTC
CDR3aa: CASSPEREVYNEQFF

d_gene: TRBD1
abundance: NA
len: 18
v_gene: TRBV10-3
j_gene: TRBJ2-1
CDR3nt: TGTGCCATCAGTGAGCCCGGGACAGGGGGCGCGTCGTTCAATGAGCAGTTCTTC
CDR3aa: CAISEPGTGGASFNEQFF

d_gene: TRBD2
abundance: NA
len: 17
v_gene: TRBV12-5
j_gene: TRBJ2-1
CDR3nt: TGTGCTAGTGGTTTGGGACTAGCGGGAGGGCCCGGGAATGAGCAGTTCTTC
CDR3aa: CASGLGLAGGPGNEQFF

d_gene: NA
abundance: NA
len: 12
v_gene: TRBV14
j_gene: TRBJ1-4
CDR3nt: TGTGCCAGCAGCCAAGTCCAGGAAAAACTGTTTTTT
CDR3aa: CASSQVQEKLFF

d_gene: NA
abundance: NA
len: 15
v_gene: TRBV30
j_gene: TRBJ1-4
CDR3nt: TGTGCCTGGAGTGTACCGCAGGCAACTAATGAAAAACTGTTTTTT
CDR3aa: CAWSVPQATNEKLFF

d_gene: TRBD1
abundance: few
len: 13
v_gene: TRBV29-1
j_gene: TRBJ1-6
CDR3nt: TGCAGCGTTCTGACAGGGAGGAATTCACCCCTCCACTTT
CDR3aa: CSVLTGRNSPLHF

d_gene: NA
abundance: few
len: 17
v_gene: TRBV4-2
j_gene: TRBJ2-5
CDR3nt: TGTGCCAGCAGCCGCCTTAACCGGGACCCTCAACAAGAGACCCAGTACTTC
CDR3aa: CASSRLNRDPQQETQYF

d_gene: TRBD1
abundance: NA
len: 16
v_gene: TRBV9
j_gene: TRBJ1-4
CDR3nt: TGTGCCAGCAGCGTAGCCCCCGGGACAGGGGGTGAAAAACTGTTTTTT
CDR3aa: CASSVAPGTGGEKLFF

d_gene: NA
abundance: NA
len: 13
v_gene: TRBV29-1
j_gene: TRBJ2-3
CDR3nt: TGCAGCGTTGAGTTGGGGGTAGGAGATACGCAGTATTTT
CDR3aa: CSVELGVGDTQYF

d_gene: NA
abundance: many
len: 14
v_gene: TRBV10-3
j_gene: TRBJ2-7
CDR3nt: TGTGCCATCAGTGACAGGGTCGGGTATTCCGAGCAGTACTTC
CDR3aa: CAISDRVGYSEQYF

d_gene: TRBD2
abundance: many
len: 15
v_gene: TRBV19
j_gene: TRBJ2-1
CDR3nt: TGTGCCAGTAAAAGATGGCGGGAGTCCTACAATGAGCAGTTCTTC
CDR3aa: CASKRWRESYNEQFF

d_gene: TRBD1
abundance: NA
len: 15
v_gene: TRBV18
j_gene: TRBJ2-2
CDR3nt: TGTGCCAGCATCCAGAACAGGGGAGACACCGGGGAGCTGTTTTTT
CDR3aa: CASIQNRGDTGELFF

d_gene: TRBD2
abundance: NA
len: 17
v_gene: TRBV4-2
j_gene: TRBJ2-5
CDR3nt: TGTGCCAGCAGCTCTCTTAAGGGGACTAGCGGTCAAGAGACCCAGTACTTC
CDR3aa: CASSSLKGTSGQETQYF

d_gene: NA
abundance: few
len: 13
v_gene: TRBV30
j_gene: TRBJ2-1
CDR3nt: TGTGCCTGGAGTGTTATGGTTAACAATGAGCAGTTCTTC
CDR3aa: CAWSVMVNNEQFF